The clone carrying this T cell receptor (beta chain) was detected only a few times. The sample belongs to a study of blood T cell repertoires in COVID-19. Produced via immunoSEQ multiplex PCR; TCRdb's table is partial and in-frame only. The sample carries under 250,000 clones, 80% to 85% recorded once. The CDR3 contains 15 residues. V was clipped by 6 bases and J by 5 bases; unmatched bases: 6. Germline CDR1 reads SNHLY; CDR2 reads FYNNEI. The source is a woman aged 30 to 39 who had recovered from COVID-19. The chain combines TRBV2 with TRBJ2-1, with TRBD2 matching over 11 bases. Specimen: peripheral blood. DNA of the CDR3: TGTGCCAGCAGGGCTGGACTAGCGGGTGACAATGAGCAGTTCTTC. Protein: CASRAGLAGDNEQFF.